This is a list of T cell receptor beta chains from one sample in a study of control samples from healthy donors and cancer patients. This table comes from immunoSEQ multiplex PCR, and its TCRdb copy is limited to in-frame clones, with some not included. The data contain around 130,000 clones, approximately 89% of them seen just once; the ten biggest clones take up just over 8.5%. The sample comprised blood. The receptor source for this set is a man aged 18-30 years in good health. The CDR3 runs from the conserved cysteine through the conserved F or W. The D gene is left open where the match is weak. The size entry is marked missing in some rows and otherwise reads once, few, many or a size class.

abundance,j_gene,v_gene,d_gene,CDR3aa,CDR3nt
-,TRBJ1-2,TRBV9,-,CASSVGGGGEGDGYTF,TGTGCCAGCAGCGTAGGGGGAGGAGGGGAGGGCGATGGCTACACCTTC
once,TRBJ1-1,TRBV12-3/TRBV12-4,-,CASSLKANTEAFF,TGTGCCAGCAGTTTAAAGGCGAACACTGAAGCTTTCTTT
-,TRBJ1-1,TRBV11-2,-,CASSLGQHTEAFF,TGTGCCAGCAGTCTCGGACAGCACACTGAAGCTTTCTTT
-,TRBJ1-5,TRBV6-5,-,CASSSYRASNQPQHF,TGTGCCAGCAGTTCATACCGGGCGTCCAATCAGCCCCAGCATTTT
-,TRBJ1-3,TRBV19,-,CASSIAPFKSSGNTIYF,TGTGCCAGTAGTATCGCCCCCTTTAAAAGCTCTGGAAACACCATATATTTT
-,TRBJ1-2,TRBV11-2,TRBD1,CASSLGGQGYGYTF,TGTGCCAGCAGCTTAGGTGGACAGGGCTATGGCTACACCTTC
-,TRBJ2-7,TRBV12-5,-,CASGQDGPHEQYF,TGTGCTAGTGGTCAGGACGGTCCCCACGAGCAGTACTTC
-,TRBJ1-4,TRBV29-1,-,CSVDRGEEKLFF,TGCAGCGTTGATAGGGGAGAGGAAAAACTGTTTTTT
-,TRBJ1-3,TRBV9,-,CASSVGGRFGNTIYF,TGTGCCAGCAGCGTAGGGGGGCGTTTTGGAAACACCATATATTTT
-,TRBJ2-7,TRBV9,TRBD1,CASSVDGQGAIYEQYF,TGTGCCAGCAGCGTAGATGGGCAGGGGGCAATCTACGAGCAGTACTTC
-,TRBJ2-3,TRBV12-3/TRBV12-4,-,CASSGPPDTQYF,TGTGCCAGCAGTGGGCCCCCAGATACGCAGTATTTT
-,TRBJ1-6,TRBV7-3,-,CASSLTGEWDSPLHF,TGTGCCAGCAGCTTAACGGGGGAATGGGATTCACCCCTCCACTTT
-,TRBJ2-5,TRBV6-5,-,CASRRSSQLFETQYF,TGTGCCAGCAGGCGATCTAGTCAATTATTCGAGACCCAGTACTTC
-,TRBJ2-3,TRBV5-4,-,CASSLGGRPSTDTQYF,TGTGCCAGCAGCTTGGGTGGCAGACCTAGCACAGATACGCAGTATTTT
-,TRBJ2-3,TRBV13,TRBD1,CASSPDRGADTQYF,TGTGCCAGCAGCCCAGACAGGGGCGCAGATACGCAGTATTTT
-,TRBJ2-2,TRBV3-1/TRBV3-2,-,CASRAGRGELFF,TGTGCCAGCAGGGCCGGTCGCGGGGAGCTGTTTTTT
-,TRBJ2-7,TRBV5-4,-,CASSLNELRIGGEQYF,TGTGCCAGCAGCTTAAATGAACTTAGAATAGGAGGCGAGCAGTACTTC
-,TRBJ2-3,TRBV11-1,-,CASSLGAGPRSTQYF,TGTGCCAGCAGCTTAGGGGCAGGGCCGCGTTCCACGCAGTATTTT
-,TRBJ1-5,TRBV5-1,-,CASSQQGGNQPQHF,TGCGCCAGCAGCCAACAGGGAGGCAATCAGCCCCAGCATTTT
-,TRBJ2-7,TRBV11-2,-,CASSLEGGNYEQYF,TGTGCCAGCAGCTTAGAAGGGGGGAACTACGAGCAGTACTTC
once,TRBJ1-2,TRBV6-5,TRBD1,CASGLDRGYYGYTF,TGTGCCAGCGGCTTGGACAGGGGCTACTATGGCTACACCTTC
-,TRBJ1-2,TRBV30,-,CAWSSLGATVGYTF,TGTGCCTGGAGTAGCCTTGGTGCAACAGTGGGCTACACCTTC
once,TRBJ1-2,TRBV3-1/TRBV3-2,-,CASSQERRAYGYTF,TGTGCCAGCAGCCAAGAGAGGCGGGCCTATGGCTACACCTTC
-,TRBJ2-3,TRBV6-5,-,CASRDSSDTQYF,TGTGCCAGCAGGGACAGCTCAGATACGCAGTATTTT
-,TRBJ2-1,TRBV5-1,-,CASSLLPGHSNEQFF,TGCGCCAGCAGCCTACTGCCAGGTCATTCCAATGAGCAGTTCTTC
once,TRBJ1-5,TRBV12-3/TRBV12-4,-,CASSSIPNQPQHF,TGTGCCAGCAGTTCAATCCCGAATCAGCCCCAGCATTTT
-,TRBJ2-7,TRBV9,-,CASSQDPQRDYEQYF,TGTGCCAGCAGCCAAGACCCGCAAAGAGACTACGAGCAGTACTTC
once,TRBJ1-1,TRBV12-5,-,CASGFSGNTEAFF,TGTGCTAGTGGTTTTAGCGGTAACACTGAAGCTTTCTTT
-,TRBJ1-2,TRBV7-2,TRBD1,CASSTPGQAFYGYTF,TGTGCCAGCAGCACGCCGGGACAGGCGTTCTATGGCTACACCTTC
-,TRBJ1-2,TRBV7-6,TRBD1,CASSLGPPGQDPYGYTF,TGTGCCAGCAGCTTAGGTCCCCCGGGACAGGATCCATATGGCTACACCTTC
-,TRBJ2-5,TRBV6-4,-,CASGNQMDWPQETQYF,TGTGCCAGCGGGAATCAAATGGACTGGCCCCAAGAGACCCAGTACTTC
-,TRBJ1-5,TRBV11-2,-,CASSLDNGYNQPQHF,TGTGCCAGCAGCTTAGATAACGGATACAATCAGCCCCAGCATTTT
-,TRBJ1-4,TRBV6-1,TRBD1,CASSEGDRDEKLFF,TGTGCCAGCAGTGAAGGGGACAGGGACGAAAAACTGTTTTTT
-,TRBJ1-4,TRBV27,-,CASSFSLLEKLFF,TGTGCCAGCAGTTTTTCGTTACTCGAAAAACTGTTTTTT
-,TRBJ1-5,TRBV19,TRBD1,CASSQGGGTDYNQPQHF,TGTGCCAGTAGCCAGGGGGGAGGGACCGACTACAATCAGCCCCAGCATTTT
-,TRBJ2-1,TRBV25-1,TRBD1,CASSEPTGRLKFEQFF,TGTGCCAGCAGTGAACCGACAGGGAGATTGAAGTTTGAGCAGTTCTTC
-,TRBJ1-1,TRBV19,-,CASSIEGGTEAFF,TGTGCCAGTAGTATAGAGGGGGGAACTGAAGCTTTCTTT
-,TRBJ2-3,TRBV25-1,-,CASSSTGSTGTDTQYF,TGTGCCAGCAGTTCTACAGGGTCGACGGGCACAGATACGCAGTATTTT
-,TRBJ1-4,TRBV10-3,-,CAISDGGATNEKLFF,TGTGCCATCAGTGATGGCGGGGCAACTAATGAAAAACTGTTTTTT
-,TRBJ2-2,TRBV29-1,-,CSVSPAAGELFF,TGCAGCGTTTCCCCGGCAGCCGGGGAGCTGTTTTTT
-,TRBJ2-1,TRBV11-2,TRBD1,CASSSGGFEQFF,TGTGCCAGCAGTTCAGGGGGATTTGAGCAGTTCTTC
-,TRBJ1-5,TRBV7-6,-,CASSGRGDQPQHF,TGTGCCAGCAGCGGACGAGGGGATCAGCCCCAGCATTTT
-,TRBJ2-7,TRBV7-9,-,CASSLDRILPYEQYF,TGTGCCAGCAGCTTAGATCGGATTCTACCCTACGAGCAGTACTTC
-,TRBJ2-7,TRBV6-1,-,CASSEAPGPHLYEQYF,TGTGCCAGCAGTGAAGCGCCAGGACCACACCTATACGAGCAGTACTTC
once,TRBJ2-1,TRBV11-2,TRBD2,CASSLAGGAYNEQFF,TGTGCCAGCAGCTTAGCGGGGGGAGCCTACAATGAGCAGTTCTTC
once,TRBJ1-2,TRBV5-6,-,CASSLDLGRGKDGYTF,TGTGCCAGCAGCTTGGATTTGGGCAGGGGAAAGGATGGCTACACCTTC
-,TRBJ2-1,TRBV7-2,-,CASNNAGLMNNEQFF,TGTGCCAGCAACAACGCGGGACTGATGAACAATGAGCAGTTCTTC
-,TRBJ2-3,TRBV3-1/TRBV3-2,-,CASSQDPADTQYF,TGTGCCAGCAGCCAAGATCCGGCAGATACGCAGTATTTT
-,TRBJ1-3,TRBV6-2/TRBV6-3,TRBD1,CASSYEGRDRTFSGNTIYF,TGTGCCAGCAGTTACGAAGGGCGGGACAGGACATTCTCTGGAAACACCATATATTTT
-,TRBJ1-1,TRBV27,TRBD1,CASGGQDAEAFF,TGTGCCAGCGGGGGACAGGACGCTGAAGCTTTCTTT